This TCR beta chain comes out of a study of T cell responses to AZD1222 COVID-19 vaccine. This CDR3 has 16 amino acids. Trimming shortened V by 4 bases and J by 4 bases, and 17 bases separated the two germline ends. The germline V gene encodes CDR1 SGHTA and CDR2 FQGNSA. Clones were sequenced by immunoSEQ multiplex PCR, and TCRdb holds only the in-frame ones, with some missing. The sample lists 90,000 to 150,000 clones, over 85% seen once, with roughly 8.9% in the top ten. The receptor was isolated from an adult in good health. The sequencing here drew on peripheral blood, taken on day 0 of AZD1222 vaccination. The genes are TRBV7-2 and TRBJ1-5; D perhaps matches TRBD1 (6 bases). CDR3 region: CASSSGGHLKNQPQHF. The DNA of the CDR3 is TGTGCCAGCAGCTCCGGGGGGCATCTCAAGAATCAGCCCCAGCATTTT.